This T cell receptor beta chain was identified in a study of OX40 agonist ivuxolimab in advanced cancers. Study summary: Aged roughly 23 to 80 with a mean of about 60 years, they were approximately 79% male. Study findings and constraints: Clones of CD4+ and CD8+ blood T cells grew by week 6 at doses of 0.1 to 3.0 mg/kg.

The protocol was immunoSEQ multiplex PCR, while the TCRdb copy is restricted to in-frame clones and leaves out a portion. The table shows approximately 70,000 clones, with about 80% occurring only once. Germline V gene lookup returns CDR1 MGHRA and CDR2 YSYEKL. The CDR3 spans 13 residues. The V and J ends lost 4 bases and 9 bases respectively, with 15 bases between them. Worth noting for this clone: What it recognizes is unknown.

The material sequenced was CD4+ or CD8+ T cells sorted from blood, taken in a trial of the OX40 agonist ivuxolimab. The clonotype was recovered from an adult with an advanced solid tumor such as melanoma, head and neck, liver or kidney cancer. This chain uses TRBV4-1 with TRBJ1-1; D may be TRBD1 (5 bases). The CDR3 region is CASSPGGDPQAFF. The CDR3 DNA is TGCGCCAGCAGCCCGGGGGGGGACCCCCAAGCTTTCTTT.